Listed below are T cell receptor beta chains from one sample, sequenced in a study of identical twins' blood T cells. A single record per CDR3 protein comes from TCRdb applying MiXCR to the 5' RACE reads. This table holds roughly 380,000 distinct CDR3 sequences, under 30% found once. Specimen: PBMCs. The origin of the receptors is a woman between 18 and 49 years old in good health. Both conserved end residues are part of each CDR3. The D gene is left open where the match is weak. Clone size is not always given. Where it is, it says once, few, many or a class for expanded clones.

abundance	d_gene	v_gene	j_gene	CDR3nt	CDR3aa
-	-	TRBV9	TRBJ1-2	TGTGCCAGCAGCGTAGCGGGTGCTGGATCCAACTATGGCTACACCTTC	CASSVAGAGSNYGYTF
-	TRBD1	TRBV19	TRBJ1-4	TGTGCCAGTAGTTCATGGACAGGGGAGGAAAAACTGTTTTTT	CASSSWTGEEKLFF
-	-	TRBV12-5	TRBJ1-2	TGTGCTAGTGGTTTAGAGGTTGCCTCCTATGGCTACACCTTC	CASGLEVASYGYTF
-	-	TRBV2	TRBJ1-1	TGTGCCAGCAGTGAAACCCCGGTCACCTTGGAAGCTTTCTTT	CASSETPVTLEAFF
once	TRBD1	TRBV18	TRBJ1-5	TGTGCCAGCTCACCGCGAGGGACAGGGGTCTTTCCCCAGCATTTT	CASSPRGTGVFPQHF
-	-	TRBV5-1	TRBJ1-2	TGCGCCAGCAGCTTTGGGGATTGGAGAGGCTACACCTTC	CASSFGDWRGYTF
-	TRBD1	TRBV20-1	TRBJ1-1	TGCAGAACAGGGGGGAGCACTGAAGCTTTCTTT	CRTGGSTEAFF
few	-	TRBV27	TRBJ2-3	TGTGCCAGCAGTTTTGGTTCTCGTAGGGAGTATTTT	CASSFGSRREYF
-	-	TRBV14	TRBJ2-1	TGTGCCAGCAGCCAATCTCGGGGCAATGAGCAGCTCTTC	CASSQSRGNEQLF
-	-	TRBV2	TRBJ1-5	TGTGCCAGCAGTGTGTGGCAGGACCAGCATTTT	CASSVWQDQHF
few	-	TRBV14	TRBJ2-5	TGTGCCAGCAGCCCTAGGACCCAAGAGACCCAGTACTTC	CASSPRTQETQYF
few	-	TRBV5-1	TRBJ2-1	TGCGCCAGCAGCTTGCGAGGGCAAATCGACAATGAGCAGTTCTTC	CASSLRGQIDNEQFF
once	-	TRBV27	TRBJ2-1	TGTGCCAGCAGTACACGACACAGGGAGCAGTTCTTC	CASSTRHREQFF
-	TRBD1	TRBV9	TRBJ1-1	TGTGCCAGCAGCGTAGTCCAGGGGGCGAACACTGAAGCTTTCTTT	CASSVVQGANTEAFF
few	-	TRBV20-1	TRBJ2-7	TGCAGTGCCTCCGGGTCGGCGTCCTACGAGCAGTACTTC	CSASGSASYEQYF
-	-	TRBV20-1	TRBJ2-4	TGCAGTGCAGGAAGTCCCGTGGCCAAAAACATTCAGTACTTC	CSAGSPVAKNIQYF
many	-	TRBV6-2/TRBV6-3	TRBJ2-1	TGTGCCAGCAAAGAAGAAGGAGACAATGAGCAGTTCTTC	CASKEEGDNEQFF
few	-	TRBV27	TRBJ1-2	TGTGCCAGCAGTTTTTCAGGCTCTTATGGCTACACCTTC	CASSFSGSYGYTF
-	-	TRBV29-1	TRBJ2-7	TGCAGCGTTGAAGATACCCTTGGCGACTACGAGCAGTACTTC	CSVEDTLGDYEQYF
-	-	TRBV6-2/TRBV6-3	TRBJ2-5	TGTTCCAGCAGGAACTATAGGGAGACCCAGTACTTC	CSSRNYRETQYF
-	-	TRBV2	TRBJ1-5	TGTGCCAGCAGTGAACGGACAAGTAGCAATCAGCCCCAGCATTTT	CASSERTSSNQPQHF
-	TRBD1	TRBV29-1	TRBJ2-2	TGCAGCGTTCGTCTATGGGACAGTCCTTCCGGGGAGCTGTTTTTT	CSVRLWDSPSGELFF
-	TRBD1	TRBV27	TRBJ1-2	TGTACCAGCAGTTCGACAGGGGGAGATGGCTACACCTTC	CTSSSTGGDGYTF
few	-	TRBV6-6	TRBJ1-2	TGTGCCAGCAGTTCCCCTCAACAGCTACATGGCTACACCTTC	CASSSPQQLHGYTF
-	-	TRBV20-1	TRBJ1-1	TGCAGTGCTAGAGATGTCCAGGTCATGAACACTGAAGCTTTCTTT	CSARDVQVMNTEAFF
few	-	TRBV7-9	TRBJ1-5	TGTGCCAGCAGCGAGCTAGATCAGCCCCAGCATTTT	CASSELDQPQHF
-	-	TRBV11-2	TRBJ2-1	TGTGCCAGCAGCTCCCAGGGGGGGAAATCCTACAATGAGCAGTTCTTC	CASSSQGGKSYNEQFF
few	-	TRBV20-1	TRBJ2-5	TGCAGTGGCGTCGGATTGGGACGGACCCAGTACTTC	CSGVGLGRTQYF
-	-	TRBV12-3/TRBV12-4	TRBJ1-4	TGTGCCAGCAGTTTGGTCCGCATGGAAAAACTGTTTTTT	CASSLVRMEKLFF
-	-	TRBV6-5	TRBJ2-7	TGTGCCGGCAGTTACAAGGGAGCAGGTTTGGACGAGCAGTACTTC	CAGSYKGAGLDEQYF
-	-	TRBV7-3	TRBJ1-1	TGTGCCAGCAGCGATGGTCGGGGGTTTTCTGAAGCTTTCTTT	CASSDGRGFSEAFF
-	TRBD1	TRBV9	TRBJ1-5	TGTACCAGCAGCGAAACAGGGGAGATTCAGCCCCAGCATTTT	CTSSETGEIQPQHF
-	-	TRBV6-1	TRBJ1-2	TGTGCCAGCAAAAGAGTTTTCGGCTACACCTTC	CASKRVFGYTF
many	TRBD1	TRBV2	TRBJ1-1	TGTGCCAGCACCGAGACAGGGGTCACTGAAGCTTTCTTT	CASTETGVTEAFF
-	TRBD1	TRBV6-1	TRBJ1-6	TGTGCCAGCAGTGCCCGGGACAGCCTGACCTATAATTCACCCCTCCACTTT	CASSARDSLTYNSPLHF
-	-	TRBV29-1	TRBJ2-1	TGCAGCGTGGTTTACAGTGAGCAGTTCTTC	CSVVYSEQFF
-	-	TRBV9	TRBJ2-1	TGTGCCAGCAGCCCCACGCCAGACTGGACCAATGAGCAGTTCTTC	CASSPTPDWTNEQFF
-	-	TRBV10-1	TRBJ2-5	TGCGCCAGCAGCTACGGACGGGCATGGGTAGTTGAGACCCAGTACTTC	CASSYGRAWVVETQYF
few	-	TRBV7-9	TRBJ1-2	TGTGCCAGCAGCTACTCACTGGGCATCAACTATGGCTACACCTTC	CASSYSLGINYGYTF
-	-	TRBV20-1	TRBJ2-5	TGCAGTGCTAGAGATCTCATAAAAGAGACCCAGTACTTC	CSARDLIKETQYF
-	-	TRBV29-1	TRBJ1-2	TGCAGCGTCCCCGATGCTTCTGGCTACACCTTC	CSVPDASGYTF
-	-	TRBV19	TRBJ2-3	TGTGCCAGTAGTATAGACGCCAGCACAGATACGCAGTATTTT	CASSIDASTDTQYF
few	TRBD2	TRBV20-1	TRBJ2-1	TGCAGTGCTATTACCGGGACTAGCGGGAGTGTTTTAGGCAATGAGCAGTTCTTC	CSAITGTSGSVLGNEQFF
few	TRBD1	TRBV7-8	TRBJ2-1	TGTGCCAGCAGCTTACGACAGGGGCTCTCCATCTACAATGAGCAGTTCTTC	CASSLRQGLSIYNEQFF
-	-	TRBV20-1	TRBJ2-5	TGCAGTGCTAGCGACGGCCGCATCCAAGAGACCCAGTACTTC	CSASDGRIQETQYF
few	-	TRBV29-1	TRBJ1-2	TGCAGCACTACCGGGGAGAATGGCTACACCTTC	CSTTGENGYTF
-	-	TRBV5-4	TRBJ2-5	TGTGCCAGCAGCTTGGCTGGACCCTTGTCGACCCAGTACTTC	CASSLAGPLSTQYF
many	-	TRBV29-1	TRBJ1-1	TGCAGCGTTGATTCAGGGATGGAGGCTTTCTTT	CSVDSGMEAFF
-	TRBD2	TRBV29-1	TRBJ2-2	TGCAGCGTTGGTAGCGGGGGTGGGGAGCTGTTTTTT	CSVGSGGGELFF
-	-	TRBV10-3	TRBJ1-3	TGTGCCATCAGTGAGGAGGGGTCGGGAAACACCATATATTTT	CAISEEGSGNTIYF
few	TRBD1	TRBV7-9	TRBJ1-1	TGTGCCAGCAGGTGGACAGGGGCCGGTACTGAAGCTTTCTTT	CASRWTGAGTEAFF
-	-	TRBV6-6	TRBJ2-1	TGTACCAGCAGTTACGTAGGTGAGCAGTTCTTC	CTSSYVGEQFF
-	-	TRBV20-1	TRBJ1-5	TGCAGTGCTAGAGACCCCGGGGCTGCCGGGGGCAATCAGCCCCAGCATTTT	CSARDPGAAGGNQPQHF
few	TRBD1	TRBV29-1	TRBJ1-1	TGCAGCGTCGGAGGACAGGGTGGCACTGAAGCTTTCTTT	CSVGGQGGTEAFF
-	-	TRBV3-1	TRBJ2-7	TGTGCCAGCAGCCAAACGGCCCTCTACGAGCAGTACTTC	CASSQTALYEQYF